This T cell receptor beta chain was documented in a study of blood T cells in healthy people across ages (dated by TCRdb to between 2014 and 2017). Study-level background: In model experiments, template switching captured roughly one uniquely barcoded TCR beta cDNA molecule for every two T cells. Using deep sequencing normalized with unique cDNA molecular identifiers, the study measured how TCR beta repertoire diversity changes with age. The donors were divided into four age groups: young (average approximately 16 years), middle-aged (about 39), aged (approximately 62) and long-lived (more than 75). The study analyzed two additional independent replicas of 1 million unique cDNA reads from the same blood draw for two donors, one aged 18 to 30 and one aged 80 or older. Paper-wide results and their limitations: A strong correlation was found between observed TCR beta diversity and the percentage of naive T cells measured by flow cytometry. Compared with the aged group, more naive CD4+ T cells, fewer expanded clones and increased TCR diversity were shown by the long-lived group, suggesting age selection. Because the CMV infection status of the donors was unknown, age-related changes in expanded clonotypes may potentially have been confounded. Since profiling was done on bulk unsorted PBMCs, naive and antigen-experienced compartments could not be conclusively compared. Observed TCR beta diversity per million T cells fell roughly linearly with age, and a significant reduction was already apparent by age around 40. Estimates of total diversity from one million sequenced T cells were regarded as lower bounds and underestimates.

Only a few counts were recorded for this clonotype. No cognate antigen has been identified for it. One base away there is no much larger clone; base qualities are not given. The protocol used for the library was 5' RACE. Sequencer: Illumina HiSeq 2500. A second roughly 6 to 11 cycle PCR used a sample-barcoded 5' primer and a J-beta primer mix. A unique molecular identifier was introduced onto each TCR beta cDNA molecule by a template-switch 5' adaptor carrying 12 random nucleotides. Each sample yielded at least 3 million CDR3-containing paired-end reads. All of the RNA was converted into first-strand cDNA using the Mint cDNA synthesis kit, with a TRBC-specific oligonucleotide serving as the primer. Following uracil-DNA glycosylase treatment, a first 18-cycle PCR with universal primers M1SS and BC2_uni_R was performed on all cDNA. Turning to the authors' computational methods: Normalization of each sample was performed by random selection of 1 million high-quality reads, each carrying a distinct molecular identifier. Reads sharing molecular identifiers were discarded rather than binned into consensus sequences. MiTCR, run with a Q25 quality threshold and the strictest error-elimination algorithm, handled CDR3 identification, clonotype clustering and error correction. A nonparametric unseen species model with Euler transformation was used to estimate lower-bound total TCR beta diversity. The raw public data were reprocessed by TCRdb itself: fastp quality trimming at Q25, MiXCR clonotype calling, in-frame beta chains only. All rows with the same CDR3 protein become a single entry with the most common DNA and genes. For this entry, the V and J calls and clone size follow TCRdb and not the study's own pipeline. The sample contains more than 500,000 distinct CDR3 sequences, roughly a quarter of them found a single time. The top ten constitute about 3.3% of the sample.

Donors were 39 systemically healthy Caucasian individuals from Russia aged about 6 to 100 years. Each donor gave 8.5 to 10 milliliters of peripheral blood, collected into EDTA-treated Vacutainer tubes. Ficoll-Paque density-gradient centrifugation was used to isolate PBMCs, with at least 7 million obtained per sample. Total RNA was extracted from PBMCs with Trizol reagent, with at least 6 micrograms obtained per sample. For every donor, an aliquot of PBMCs went through flow cytometry to measure the percentages of naive CD45RAhigh/CD27high T cells. There are 15 amino acids in the CDR3, from cysteine to phenylalanine inclusive. Only CDR3 DNA remains: 45 bases, in frame from the first base. Based on the germline V gene, the CDR1 and CDR2 sequences are LGHNA and YNFKEQ. The germline V and J ends show losses of 4 bases and 7 bases respectively, and no gene match explains 12 bases of the junction. Separately, the same data were catalogued under a study of T cells of mothers and their children. Drawing on the second study: The donors were nine systemically healthy Caucasian individuals, made up of three mothers and their six children. cDNA synthesis used all of the extracted RNA, with around 1.6 ug of RNA in each 15 ul reaction. In the second PCR, the M1S primer added sample barcodes and 2-4 random nucleotides. Over 8 million TCR beta CDR3 reads came from each mother, compared with 2.5 million to 3.5 million reads from each child. Thymic selection shapes the output of TCR recombination in a similar way in related and unrelated pairs, and inherited differences have a minor effect. Normalized repertoire overlap was always slightly but never significantly higher in related than unrelated mother-child pairs. Persistent microchimeric T cell clones were not detected, at a sensitivity of approximately 100 clones per million clonotypes. In the study, deep NGS was used to compare the TCR beta repertoires of mothers and children, and features distinguishing related mother-child pairs from unrelated individuals were sought. The mean age was about 38 +/- 4 years for the mothers and around 10 +/- 4 years for the children. After adapter ligation was performed with NEBNext reagents, the libraries were sequenced on an Illumina HiSeq 2000 with 100+100 nt paired-end reads. To prevent cross-contamination, the mother and child libraries were prepared one month apart and sequenced in separate runs. For each donor, somewhere between roughly 500,000 and 2,100,000 distinct TCR beta clonotypes were identified. Naive TCR beta clonotypes were estimated from low-frequency clonotypes matched to each donor's FACS-determined naive share, without sorting.

The receptor chain draws on TRBV4-2 and TRBJ2-7; 8 bases in between match TRBD2. This clonotype was sampled from a boy aged 2 to 10 in good health. The specimen sequenced was blood. The DNA reads TGTGCCAGCAGCCTCTCCGGGACTAGGACGGGGGAGCAGTACTTC. This sequence encodes CASSLSGTRTGEQYF.